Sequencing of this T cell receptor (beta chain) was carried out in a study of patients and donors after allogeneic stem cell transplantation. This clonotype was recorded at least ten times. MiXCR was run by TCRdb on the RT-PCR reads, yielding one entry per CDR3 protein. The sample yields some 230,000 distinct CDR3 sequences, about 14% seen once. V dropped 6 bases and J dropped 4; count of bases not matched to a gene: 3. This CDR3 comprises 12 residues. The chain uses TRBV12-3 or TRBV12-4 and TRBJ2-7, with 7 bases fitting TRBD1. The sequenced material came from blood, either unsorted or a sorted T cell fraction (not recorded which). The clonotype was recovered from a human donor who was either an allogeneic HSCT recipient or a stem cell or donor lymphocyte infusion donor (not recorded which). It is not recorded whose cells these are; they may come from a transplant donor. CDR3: CASSRQGYEQYF. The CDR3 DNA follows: TGTGCCAGCAGCCGACAGGGTTACGAGCAGTACTTC.